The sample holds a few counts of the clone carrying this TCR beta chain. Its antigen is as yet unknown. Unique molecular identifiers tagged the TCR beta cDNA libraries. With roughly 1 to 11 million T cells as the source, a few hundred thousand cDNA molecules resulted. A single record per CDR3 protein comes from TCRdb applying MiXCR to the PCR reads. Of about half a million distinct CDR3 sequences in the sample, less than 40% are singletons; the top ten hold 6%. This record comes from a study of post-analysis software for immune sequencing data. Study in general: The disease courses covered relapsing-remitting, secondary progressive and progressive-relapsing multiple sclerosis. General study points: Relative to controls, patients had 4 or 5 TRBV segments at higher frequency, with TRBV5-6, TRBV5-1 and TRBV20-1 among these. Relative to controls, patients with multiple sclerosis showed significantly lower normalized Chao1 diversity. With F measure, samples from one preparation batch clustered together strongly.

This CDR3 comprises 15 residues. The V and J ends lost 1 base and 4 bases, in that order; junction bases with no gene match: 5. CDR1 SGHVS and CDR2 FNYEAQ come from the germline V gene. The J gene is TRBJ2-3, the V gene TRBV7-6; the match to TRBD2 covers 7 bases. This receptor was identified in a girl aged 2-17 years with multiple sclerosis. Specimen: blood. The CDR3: CASSLGGGRADTQYF. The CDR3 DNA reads TGTGCCAGCAGCTTAGGGGGGGGTAGGGCAGATACGCAGTATTTT.